This TCR beta chain was sequenced during a study of cytomegalovirus exposure and HLA in healthy donors. Turning to this clone: What it recognizes is unknown.

V was pared by 1 base and J by 5 bases, with 7 bases between. CDR1 is SGHDT, CDR2 YYEEEE, per germline. The CDR3 has 13 residues. Study-level results: Later analysis associated a missense DCLRE1C variant with TCR beta V- and J-gene trimming.

PCR primers comprised 60 Vbeta and 13 Jbeta primers. The data were produced by immunoSEQ multiplex PCR, yet TCRdb's version contains in-frame clones alone and is incomplete. This sample has about 97,000 clones, with over 75% found just once. The TCR was taken from a man in his forties in good health and CMV-seropositive. Sample: PBMCs. The chain joins TRBV5-6 to TRBJ2-1; D gene unclear. The CDR3 DNA reads TGTGCCAGCAGCTTGAACTTTAACAATGAGCAGTTCTTC. Encoded protein: CASSLNFNNEQFF.